The clone carrying this T cell receptor beta chain was counted at least ten times. Its antigen remains unknown. The CDR3 loop spans 15 amino acids. The V gene end was trimmed by 6 bases and the J gene end by 4 bases; junction bases not matched to a gene: 8. CDR1 is MNHNY and CDR2 is SVGAGI in the germline V gene (reference sequence). The data are from a study of neurological immune-mediated disorders. The cDNA was produced through 5'RACE with 10-nucleotide random UMIs. TCRdb used MiXCR to reprocess the 5' RACE reads, holding one entry per CDR3 protein. The sample consists of some 38,000 distinct CDR3 sequences, 3% to 4% of them appearing once. The study's findings and limits: Levels of TCR clonal expansion peaked in HTLV-1-associated myelopathy and reached their lowest in multiple sclerosis, under those of healthy controls.

The unsorted libraries were made from 2 million PBMCs kept at -80 C. The sequence was collected from a man aged 30 to 45 with multiple sclerosis. Input material: PBMCs. J is TRBJ2-3 and V is TRBV6-6; 9 bases are shared with TRBD2. The CDR3 DNA is TGTGCCAGCAGGCCCGCGGGGGGGCCGTCAGATACGCAGTATTTT. This gives the protein CASRPAGGPSDTQYF.